This passage covers 18 T cell receptor beta chains from one sample sequenced in a study of CD8+ T cells in alopecia areata. The sequencing template was cDNA reverse transcribed from extracted RNA. TCRdb's copy holds only in-frame clones and misses some; the assay was immunoSEQ multiplex PCR. In the table there are fewer than 150,000 clones, about four fifths of which are singletons. Treatment given: oral pan-JAK inhibitor, 5-10 mg twice daily. The sample was CD8+ T cells sorted from blood, taken at week 4, from a patient treated with tofacitinib. These receptors came from a human donor with alopecia areata.

This clone occurred once. This sample also contains other DNA sequences that code for the same CDR3. V and J are TRBV27 and TRBJ1-1; D not resolved. The V end lost 2 bases, the J end lost 0 bases, and 4 bases lay between the germline ends. Germline lookup yields CDR1 MNHEY and CDR2 SMNVEV (reference sequence). There are 13 residues in the CDR3. CDR3 nucleotide sequence: TGTGCCAGCAGTTTAACCGTGAACACTGAAGCTTTCTTT. Translated, it gives CASSLTVNTEAFF.

The chain combines TRBV5-6 with TRBJ2-7, with TRBD1 matching over 8 bases. Germline lookup yields CDR1 SGHDT and CDR2 YYEEEE. This CDR3 region has 15 residues. Losses at the gene ends were 4 bases for V and 0 bases for J; bases not matched to a gene: 6. The DNA of the CDR3 is TGTGCCAGCAGCGTGGGGACAGGATCCTCCTACGAGCAGTACTTC. Amino acid sequence: CASSVGTGSSYEQYF.

The V call is TRBV6-6, the J call TRBJ2-7, with 9 bases that match TRBD1. The CDR3 covers 12 residues. Germline V gene lookup returns CDR1 MNHNY and CDR2 SVGAGI (reference sequence). V lost 11 bases to trimming and J lost 2 bases; unmatched junction nucleotides: 4. The CDR3 here is CAGGTGPYEQYF. CDR3 DNA: TGTGCCGGGGGGACAGGGCCCTACGAGCAGTACTTC.

The rearrangement uses TRBV4-2 and TRBJ2-7; D tentatively fits TRBD1 or TRBD2 (5 bases each). V was pared by 0 bases and J by 5 bases, with 8 bases between. The CDR3 runs to 13 residues. Germline values: CDR1 LGHNA, CDR2 YNFKEQ. The CDR3 sequence is CASSQDRGDEQYF. DNA of the CDR3: TGTGCCAGCAGCCAAGATCGAGGGGACGAGCAGTACTTC.

The J gene is TRBJ1-1, the V gene TRBV7-9, with D unresolved. Per germline, CDR1 SEHNR and CDR2 FQNEAQ (reference sequence). V was clipped by 4 bases and J by 1 base, with 10 bases between them. This CDR3 comprises 14 residues. This chain's CDR3 is CASSSKSQNTEAFF. As DNA, the CDR3 is TGTGCCAGCAGCTCCAAATCACAGAACACTGAAGCTTTCTTT.

The chain is built from TRBV14 and TRBJ2-7; 9 nucleotides agree with TRBD1. Germline CDR1 SGHDN, CDR2 FVKESK. The CDR3 is 17 amino acids. The V gene end was trimmed by 4 bases and the J gene end by 1 base; junction bases not matched to a gene: 11. Written as DNA, the CDR3 is TGTGCCAGCAGCCCACTTGCCCGGACAGGGGAATCCTACGAGCAGTACTTC. As protein: CASSPLARTGESYEQYF.

V and J are TRBV4-3 and TRBJ2-7; unclear D gene. The CDR3 covers 17 residues. Trimming shortened V by 1 base and J by 1 base, and 17 bases separated the two germline ends. The germline CDR1 and CDR2 sequences are LGHNA and YSLEER. CDR3 sequence (DNA): TGCGCCAGCAGCCAAGGGGTCTTTGCCGGGTTTTCCTACGAGCAGTACTTC. Amino acids: CASSQGVFAGFSYEQYF.

V gene TRBV6-4 combines with J gene TRBJ2-1, with 8 nucleotides matching TRBD2. The V and J ends lost 6 bases and 0 bases, in that order; junction bases with no gene match: 7. This CDR3 has 16 residues. The germline V gene encodes CDR1 MRHNA and CDR2 SNTAGT. CDR3 sequence (DNA): TGTGCCAGCAGCAGATCACTAGCGGCCTCCTACAATGAGCAGTTCTTC. As protein: CASSRSLAASYNEQFF.

A few counts support this clone. This chain uses TRBV5-1 with TRBJ2-7; 9 bases align to TRBD2. The trim removed 5 bases at V and 2 bases at J, leaving 17 bases unmatched. CDR1 and CDR2 from the germline V gene are SGHRS and YFSETQ. CDR3 length: 18 amino acids. Here the CDR3 DNA reads TGCGCCAGCAGGATGGACGGCGGGGGGGCTTCTTCACCCTACGAGCAGTACTTC. Translated: CASRMDGGGASSPYEQYF.

This sequence joins TRBV7-9 and TRBJ2-1, with D tentatively TRBD2 (6 bases). In germline, CDR1 is SEHNR, CDR2 FQNEAQ (reference sequence). The CDR3 covers 14 residues. Trimming stripped 0 bases from V and 5 bases from J, with 8 bases between. The CDR3 bases are TGTGCCAGCAGCTTAGCGGGAGGAGACAATGAGCAGTTCTTC. Amino acids: CASSLAGGDNEQFF.

The rearrangement joins TRBV6-1 to TRBJ1-2; D ambiguous. CDR1 MNHNS and CDR2 SASEGT come from the germline V gene. Trimming took 6 bases from V and 8 from J, leaving 13 bases between them. The CDR3 length is 12 residues. The CDR3 loop is CASRSALSGYTF. The CDR3 bases are TGTGCCAGCAGGTCGGCGTTGAGCGGCTACACCTTC.

The chain has TRBV5-1 and TRBJ2-2; TRBD1 agrees at 8 bases. Germline assignment: CDR1 SGHRS and CDR2 YFSETQ. This CDR3 contains 16 residues. V was pared by 3 bases and J by 4 bases, with 8 bases of the junction left unmatched. The CDR3 protein is CASSYLGQGATGELFF. The CDR3, as DNA: TGCGCCAGCAGCTATCTCGGACAGGGTGCCACCGGGGAGCTGTTTTTT.

CDR3 nucleotides: TGCGCCAGCAGCCACCCACCCGTGAGCAATCAGCCCCAGCATTTT. Translation gives CASSHPPVSNQPQHF. This rearrangement joins TRBV4-1 to TRBJ1-5, with unresolved D. CDR1 is MGHRA, CDR2 YSYEKL, per germline. Trimming took 3 bases from V and 1 from J, leaving 10 bases between them. This CDR3 spans 15 amino acids.

This clone has a single count. This sequence joins TRBV15 and TRBJ2-7; TRBD1 is a possible D gene (6 bases). This CDR3 comprises 15 residues. Germline loops: CDR1 LNHNV, CDR2 YYDKDF (reference sequence). V was clipped by 3 bases and J by 1 base, with 13 bases between them. The chain's CDR3 is CATSSSLGQSYEQYF. CDR3 coding DNA: TGTGCCACCAGCAGTTCTCTCGGACAGTCCTACGAGCAGTACTTC.

V gene TRBV29-1 combines with J gene TRBJ2-5; no clear D. The CDR3 runs 13 residues. From germline, CDR1 is SQVTM and CDR2 ANQGSEA. V was pared by 0 bases and J by 3 bases, with 8 bases between. CDR3 sequence: CSVEESGKETQYF. The CDR3 nucleotides read TGCAGCGTTGAAGAGTCCGGAAAAGAGACCCAGTACTTC.

The V gene is TRBV7-2, the J gene TRBJ1-5; TRBD1 agrees at 8 bases. Germline assignment: CDR1 SGHTA and CDR2 FQGNSA. The CDR3 has 17 residues. After removal of 1 base from V and 4 bases from J, the junction contained 9 bases not matched to a gene. CDR3 loop: CASSLVGAGGGNQPQHF. The CDR3 coding sequence is TGTGCCAGCAGCTTAGTTGGGGCAGGGGGCGGTAATCAGCCCCAGCATTTT. Filled out from reference TRBV7-2 and TRBJ1-5, the complete variable domain reads GAGVSQSPSNKVTEKGKDVELRCDPISGHTALYWYRQSLGQGLEFLIYFQGNSAPDKSGLPSDRFSAERTGGSVSTLTIQRTQQEDSAVYLCASSLVGAGGGNQPQHFGDGTRLSIL.

V and J are TRBV7-9 and TRBJ1-2, with D unresolved. The CDR3 is made up of 14 amino acids. Germline CDR1 reads SEHNR; CDR2 reads FQNEAQ (reference sequence). The ends were cut back, 1 base at V and 8 bases at J, with 14 bases in the middle. This chain's CDR3 is CASSLDEGAEGYTF. The DNA for the CDR3 is TGTGCCAGCAGCTTAGATGAGGGCGCGGAAGGCTACACCTTC.

This clone was seen a handful of times. The rearrangement joins TRBV7-9 to TRBJ2-5; D perhaps matches TRBD2 (6 bases). The CDR3 is 13 amino acids. With 3 bases removed from V and 5 bases from J, the gap between germline ends came to 10 bases. Germline loops: CDR1 SEHNR, CDR2 FQNEAQ (reference sequence). This CDR3 reads CASSFSGRETQYF. CDR3 sequence (DNA): TGTGCCAGCAGCTTTAGCGGCAGGGAGACCCAGTACTTC.